A single sample is the source of the 30 T cell receptor beta chains below, sequenced in a study of blood T cells in healthy people across ages. Primed by a sample-barcoded 5' primer and a J-beta primer mix, a second PCR proceeded for 7 to 11 cycles. TCRdb re-derived calls from the 5' RACE reads in MiXCR, one entry per CDR3 protein. The sample lists about 1.5 million distinct CDR3 sequences; approximately 42% were seen once. Input material: blood. The origin of the receptors is a woman younger than 35 in good health.

This clonotype showed up just a few times. This sequence joins TRBV6-1 and TRBJ2-5; TRBD2 agrees at 11 bases. This CDR3 has 14 residues. The V gene end was trimmed by 5 bases and the J gene end by 3 bases; junction bases not matched to a gene: 2. CDR1 MNHNS and CDR2 SASEGT come from the germline V gene. The CDR3 is CASSMGLAEETQYF. Written as DNA, the CDR3 is TGTGCCAGCAGTATGGGACTAGCGGAAGAGACCCAGTACTTC.

The V call is TRBV6-4, the J call TRBJ2-2, with D possibly being TRBD2 (5 bases). Trimming removed 3 bases at V and 2 bases at J, with 7 bases between. Germline V gene lookup returns CDR1 MRHNA and CDR2 SNTAGT. The CDR3 consists of 14 residues. Here the CDR3 reads CASSERTNTGELFF. In DNA form, the CDR3 reads TGTGCCAGCAGTGAGCGGACTAACACCGGGGAGCTGTTTTTT.

The chain couples TRBV5-5 to TRBJ1-5; D gene unclear. Germline CDR1 and CDR2: SGHKS and YYEKEE (reference sequence). The CDR3 extends over 16 amino acids. Trimming pared 1 base from V and 0 bases from J, leaving 11 bases between. DNA of the CDR3: TGTGCCAGCAGCTTGCTTCAGGAACATAGCAATCAGCCCCAGCATTTT. Residues: CASSLLQEHSNQPQHF.

The chain joins TRBV20-1 to TRBJ1-2; D gene ambiguous. Germline lookup yields CDR1 DFQATT and CDR2 SNEGSKA (reference sequence). The V gene lost 1 base and the J gene lost 7 bases, with 7 bases spanning the gap. This CDR3 is 11 amino acids long. DNA for the CDR3: TGCAGTGCTAGAGTCACCTTTGGCTACACCTTC. This translates into CSARVTFGYTF.

A few counts support this clonotype. The chain combines TRBV20-1 with TRBJ2-7; D is ambiguous. This CDR3 region has 13 residues. Trimming left V 2 bases short and J 3 bases short, with 11 bases between. Germline assignment: CDR1 DFQATT and CDR2 SNEGSKA (reference sequence). The CDR3 DNA reads TGCAGTGCTAGAAACCAGAGAAACTACGAGCAGTACTTC. Translated, it gives CSARNQRNYEQYF.

The chain couples TRBV20-1 to TRBJ1-5, with no clear D. Germline CDR1 and CDR2: DFQATT and SNEGSKA (reference sequence). This CDR3 has 12 residues. V lost 3 bases and J 4 bases, leaving 7 bases between the germline ends. The CDR3: CSARPANQPQHF. CDR3 bases: TGCAGTGCTAGGCCCGCAAATCAGCCCCAGCATTTT.

This clonotype occurred many times. V gene TRBV29-1 combines with J gene TRBJ2-3; 9 nucleotides match TRBD2. The germline V gene has CDR1 SQVTM and CDR2 ANQGSEA. CDR3 length: 15 amino acids. With 6 bases clipped from V and 1 base from J, the junction kept 8 bases outside the gene matches. The CDR3 sequence: CSVANRLAGTDTQYF. The CDR3 nucleotides are TGCAGCGTCGCCAACCGACTAGCGGGCACAGATACGCAGTATTTT.

This rearrangement joins TRBV4-1 to TRBJ2-6; D uncertain. The CDR3 runs 13 residues. The V end lost 2 bases, the J end lost 4 bases, and 3 bases lay between the germline ends. CDR1 and CDR2 from the germline V gene are MGHRA and YSYEKL. CDR3 DNA sequence: TGCGCCAGCAGCCAAACCGGGGCCAACGTCCTGACTTTC. Translated, it gives CASSQTGANVLTF.

This chain joins TRBV20-1 and TRBJ2-3; tentatively, D is TRBD2 (6 bases). V dropped 8 bases and J dropped 6 bases, with 15 bases sitting between them. Germline loops: CDR1 DFQATT, CDR2 SNEGSKA (reference sequence). The CDR3 is 12 residues long. The CDR3 DNA follows: TGCAGTCCCTTCGGGAGAACCGATACGCAGTATTTT. Translated: CSPFGRTDTQYF.

The sample holds a few counts of this clonotype. The chain joins TRBV6-6 to TRBJ1-5; TRBD1 matches at 8 bases. Trimming cost V 6 bases and J 3 bases; bases outside gene matches: 7. This CDR3 comprises 15 residues. In germline, CDR1 is MNHNY, CDR2 SVGAGI (reference sequence). CDR3: CASRDRGRNNQPQHF. The DNA of the CDR3 is TGTGCCAGCAGAGACAGGGGACGGAACAATCAGCCCCAGCATTTT.

V is TRBV20-1 and J is TRBJ2-1; 9 nucleotides line up with TRBD2. J lost 9 bases, V lost 0 bases, and 6 bases had no gene match. CDR1 and CDR2 from the germline V gene are DFQATT and SNEGSKA (reference sequence). The CDR3 consists of 14 residues. For the CDR3, the DNA is TGCAGTGCTAGAGATAGCGGGAGTGGTACTGAGCAGTTCTTC. It specifies CSARDSGSGTEQFF.

This clonotype was counted once. The chain has TRBV4-1 and TRBJ1-1; D gene uncertain. The CDR3 runs to 16 residues. Germline CDR1 MGHRA, CDR2 YSYEKL. Between the trimmed V and J ends, which lost 1 base and 0 bases, there was a span of 12 bases. This CDR3 is CASSQGHRRLNTEAFF. The CDR3 region has the DNA TGCGCCAGCAGCCAAGGGCACCGGAGACTGAACACTGAAGCTTTCTTT.

To note about this clonotype: A much more abundant neighbour one base away suggests this may be a read error. The V gene is TRBV5-1, the J gene TRBJ2-3; 9 bases fit TRBD1. This CDR3 region has 14 residues. Per germline, CDR1 SGHRS and CDR2 YFSETQ. After removal of 4 bases from V and 3 bases from J, the junction contained 3 bases not matched to a gene. This chain's CDR3 is CASSVQGATDTQYF. CDR3 nucleotides: TGCGCCAGCAGCGTACAGGGGGCTACAGATACGCAGTATTTT.

The chain employs TRBV6-2 or TRBV6-3 and TRBJ2-7; maybe TRBD2 (5 bases). This CDR3 contains 11 residues. V was shortened by 5 bases and J by 5 bases, with 7 bases between the two germline ends. Germline V CDR1 and CDR2: MNHEY, SVGEGT. The CDR3 here is CASSVLDEQYF. The CDR3 DNA follows: TGTGCCAGCAGTGTACTAGACGAGCAGTACTTC.

The chain uses TRBV11-2 and TRBJ2-1; 8 bases fit TRBD1. The V gene's germline CDR1 is SGHAT and CDR2 FQNNGV. This CDR3 spans 16 amino acids. V was pared by 6 bases and J by 10 bases, with 17 bases of the junction left unmatched. CDR3 loop: CASRPDRDNGYGEQFF. CDR3 nucleotides: TGTGCCAGCAGACCGGACAGGGACAATGGATATGGCGAGCAGTTCTTC. The full variable domain, completed using reference TRBV11-2 and TRBJ2-1, is EAGVAQSPRYKIIEKRQSVAFWCNPISGHATLYWYQQILGQGPKLLIQFQNNGVVDDSQLPKDRFSAERLKGVDSTLKIQPAKLEDSAVYLCASRPDRDNGYGEQFFGPGTRLTVL.

V and J are TRBV18 and TRBJ2-5; D is unclear. This CDR3 spans 14 amino acids. Trimming removed 6 bases from V and 10 bases from J, with 21 bases in between. In germline, CDR1 is KGHSH, CDR2 LQKENI. The DNA of the CDR3 is TGTGCCAGCTCCCCAACCAGCTCTCCTACGAGCCAGTACTTC. It encodes CASSPTSSPTSQYF.

The chain joins TRBV5-6 to TRBJ1-4, with TRBD1 matching 10 bases. Trimming removed 2 bases from V and 5 bases from J; junction bases left unmatched: 3. Germline CDR1 is SGHDT and CDR2 is YYEEEE. The CDR3 runs to 15 residues. The CDR3 bases are TGTGCCAGCAGCTTCGCGGACAGGGGGAATGAAAAACTGTTTTTT. Residues: CASSFADRGNEKLFF. The whole variable domain, remainder taken from reference TRBV5-6 and TRBJ1-4, is DAGVTQSPTHLIKTRGQQVTLRCSPKSGHDTVSWYQQALGQGPQFIFQYYEEEERQRGNFPDRFSGHQFPNYSSELNVNALLLGDSALYLCASSFADRGNEKLFFGSGTQLSVL.

The genes are TRBV2 and TRBJ2-5; no firm D call. This CDR3 is 12 amino acids long. V lost 10 bases, J lost 0 bases, and 9 bases lay in between. Germline V CDR1 and CDR2: SNHLY, FYNNEI. CDR3 sequence (DNA): TGTGCCACCTCGTTGTACCAAGAGACCCAGTACTTC. It translates to CATSLYQETQYF.

This chain joins TRBV5-1 and TRBJ1-1; 8 bases agree with TRBD1. CDR1 is SGHRS, CDR2 YFSETQ, per germline. The CDR3 extends over 15 amino acids. V trimming: 4 bases; J trimming: 1 base; junction bases outside the gene matches: 6. The CDR3 DNA sequence: TGCGCCAGCAGCCGCCTAGGGACAGGGAACACTGAAGCTTTCTTT. Amino acids: CASSRLGTGNTEAFF.

This clonotype was observed a handful of times. V gene TRBV3-1 combines with J gene TRBJ1-1; no clear D gene. Germline CDR1 LGHDT, CDR2 YNNKEL (reference sequence). The V gene lost 6 bases and the J gene lost 4 bases, with 12 bases spanning the gap. The length of the CDR3 is 13 residues. CDR3 DNA: TGTGCCAGCAGACAGCCCCCGAGCACTGAAGCTTTCTTT. The encoded protein is CASRQPPSTEAFF. Drawing the rest from reference TRBV3-1 and TRBJ1-1, the complete variable domain is DTAVSQTPKYLVTQMGNDKSIKCEQNLGHDTMYWYKQDSKKFLKIMFSYNNKELIINETVPNRFSPKSPDKAHLNLHINSLELGDSAVYFCASRQPPSTEAFFGQGTRLTVV.

A few counts support this clonotype. The gene calls are TRBV7-9 and TRBJ1-2, with 7 bases lining up with TRBD1. The CDR3 has 14 amino acids. With V trimmed by 3 bases and J by 5 bases, 6 bases remained unmatched. The V gene's germline CDR1 is SEHNR and CDR2 FQNEAQ (reference sequence). In nucleotides, the CDR3 is TGTGCCAGCAGCTTCACAGGGGCCTGGTATGGCTACACCTTC. Amino acids: CASSFTGAWYGYTF.

The J gene is TRBJ1-2, the V gene TRBV28, with D uncertain. Germline CDR1 MDHEN, CDR2 SYDVKM. Trimming left V 11 bases short and J 4 bases short, with 11 bases between. This CDR3 contains 11 residues. This chain's CDR3 is CACGGIYGYTF. Written as DNA, the CDR3 is TGTGCCTGCGGCGGGATCTATGGCTACACCTTC.

V and J are TRBV20-1 and TRBJ2-3; D remains ambiguous. There are 16 residues in the CDR3. Germline lookup yields CDR1 DFQATT and CDR2 SNEGSKA (reference sequence). The V end was cut by 4 bases, the J end by 0 bases, with 17 bases between. The DNA for the CDR3 is TGCAGTGCTACGCCACTTTGGGCGGTTAGCACAGATACGCAGTATTTT. This translates into CSATPLWAVSTDTQYF.

This chain links TRBV20-1 with TRBJ2-7; perhaps D is TRBD1 or TRBD2 (5 bases each). Germline CDR1 DFQATT, CDR2 SNEGSKA (reference sequence). The CDR3 contains 17 residues. Trimming shortened V by 4 bases and J by 3 bases, and 25 bases separated the two germline ends. The CDR3 protein is CSAIPGRTGGILYEQYF. CDR3 nucleotides: TGCAGTGCTATCCCGGGACGAACAGGAGGAATTCTCTACGAGCAGTACTTC.

The V gene is TRBV20-1, the J gene TRBJ2-3; no definite D call. The V and J ends lost 0 bases and 3 bases respectively, with 13 bases between them. Germline CDR1 is DFQATT and CDR2 is SNEGSKA (reference sequence). There are 15 residues in the CDR3. The CDR3 DNA sequence: TGCAGTGCTAGAGATTTTCGGGCTAGTACAGATACGCAGTATTTT. Protein product: CSARDFRASTDTQYF.

V and J are TRBV5-1 and TRBJ2-5; 9 bases are a match to TRBD1. Per germline, CDR1 SGHRS and CDR2 YFSETQ. The CDR3 extends over 17 amino acids. V gave up 0 bases and J gave up 5 bases; unmatched junction bases: 11. The CDR3 reads CASSLGDPGTGFETQYF. As DNA, the CDR3 is TGCGCCAGCAGCTTGGGGGATCCCGGGACAGGGTTTGAGACCCAGTACTTC.

The V gene is TRBV29-1, the J gene TRBJ2-5; weak D call: TRBD2 (6 bases). Germline V lookup: CDR1 SQVTM, CDR2 ANQGSEA. This CDR3 spans 14 amino acids. V lost 5 bases and J lost 11, with 24 bases in between. Here the CDR3 DNA reads TGCAGCGTTCCCTTGCGGGGTGCCTACAATGAGCAGTACTTC. This gives the protein CSVPLRGAYNEQYF.

This clonotype was seen a few times. Since a much larger clone is just one base distant, this may be a read error. The J gene is TRBJ2-5, the V gene TRBV6-2 or TRBV6-3, with 7 nucleotides matching TRBD1. Germline V lookup: CDR1 MNHEY, CDR2 SVGEGT. The CDR3 contains 12 residues. The J segment lost 11 bases and the V segment lost 6 bases, leaving 9 bases of the junction unmatched. Here the CDR3 reads CASSGQAGGQYF. The CDR3, as DNA: TGTGCCAGCAGCGGACAGGCCGGTGGGCAGTACTTC.

This clonotype has a count of ten or more. V usage is TRBV5-1 and J usage is TRBJ2-1; D is perhaps TRBD2 (5 bases). The CDR3 spans 16 residues. CDR1 is SGHRS, CDR2 YFSETQ, per germline. Deletions cut 1 base from V and 1 base from J, with 12 bases between. Written as DNA, the CDR3 is TGCGCCAGCAGCTTGACCAGCGGAGGATCCTACAATGAGCAGTTCTTC. Translating gives CASSLTSGGSYNEQFF. The full variable domain, rest sourced from reference TRBV5-1 and TRBJ2-1, is KAGVTQTPRYLIKTRGQQVTLSCSPISGHRSVSWYQQTPGQGLQFLFEYFSETQRNKGNFPGRFSGRQFSNSRSEMNVSTLELGDSALYLCASSLTSGGSYNEQFFGPGTRLTVL.

This clonotype has only a few counts. This chain links TRBV3-1 with TRBJ2-2; D uncertain. The CDR3 totals 15 residues. Germline CDR1 is LGHDT and CDR2 is YNNKEL (reference sequence). Trimming removed 5 bases at V and 7 bases at J, with 17 bases between. DNA of the CDR3: TGTGCCAGCAGCAAGACGCCCCCGTTCGGCGGGGAGCTGTTTTTT. This sequence encodes CASSKTPPFGGELFF.